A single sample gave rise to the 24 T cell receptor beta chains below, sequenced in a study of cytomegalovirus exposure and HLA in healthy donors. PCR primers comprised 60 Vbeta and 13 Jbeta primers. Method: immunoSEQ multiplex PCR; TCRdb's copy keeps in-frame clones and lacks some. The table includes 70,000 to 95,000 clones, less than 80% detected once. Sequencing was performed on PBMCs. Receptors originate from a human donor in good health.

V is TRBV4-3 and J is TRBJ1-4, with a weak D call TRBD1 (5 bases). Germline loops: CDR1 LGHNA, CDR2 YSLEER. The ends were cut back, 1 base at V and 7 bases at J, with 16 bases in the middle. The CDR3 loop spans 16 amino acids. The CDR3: CASSQAPAQGGEKLFF. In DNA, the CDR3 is TGCGCCAGCAGCCAAGCCCCCGCGCAGGGTGGTGAAAAACTGTTTTTT.

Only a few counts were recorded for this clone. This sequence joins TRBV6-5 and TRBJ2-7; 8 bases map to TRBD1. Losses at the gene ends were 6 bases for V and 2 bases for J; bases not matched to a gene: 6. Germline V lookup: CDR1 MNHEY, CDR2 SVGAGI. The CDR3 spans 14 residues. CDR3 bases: TGTGCCAGCAGACAGACAGGGGTGGCCTACGAGCAGTACTTC. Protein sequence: CASRQTGVAYEQYF.

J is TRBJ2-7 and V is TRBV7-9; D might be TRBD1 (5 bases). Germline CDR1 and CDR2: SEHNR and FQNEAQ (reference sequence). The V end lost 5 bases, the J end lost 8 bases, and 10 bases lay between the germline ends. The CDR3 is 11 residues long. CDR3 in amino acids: CASSQQGQQYF. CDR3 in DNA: TGTGCCAGCAGCCAGCAGGGCCAGCAGTACTTC.

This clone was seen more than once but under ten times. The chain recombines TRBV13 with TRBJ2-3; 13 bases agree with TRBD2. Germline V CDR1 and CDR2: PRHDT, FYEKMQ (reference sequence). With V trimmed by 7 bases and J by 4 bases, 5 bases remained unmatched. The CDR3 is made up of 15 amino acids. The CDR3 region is CASNQLAGGADTQYF. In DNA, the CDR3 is TGTGCCAGCAACCAACTAGCGGGAGGGGCAGATACGCAGTATTTT. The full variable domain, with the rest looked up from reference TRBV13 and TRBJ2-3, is AAGVIQSPRHLIKEKRETATLKCYPIPRHDTVYWYQQGPGQDPQFLISFYEKMQSDKGSIPDRFSAQQFSDYHSELNMSSLELGDSALYFCASNQLAGGADTQYFGPGTRLTVL.

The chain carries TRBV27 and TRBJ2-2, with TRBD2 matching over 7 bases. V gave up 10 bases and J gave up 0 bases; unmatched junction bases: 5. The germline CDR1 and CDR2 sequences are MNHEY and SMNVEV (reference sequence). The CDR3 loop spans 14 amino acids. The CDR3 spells CATGRGSNTGELFF. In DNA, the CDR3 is TGTGCCACAGGGAGGGGATCGAACACCGGGGAGCTGTTTTTT.

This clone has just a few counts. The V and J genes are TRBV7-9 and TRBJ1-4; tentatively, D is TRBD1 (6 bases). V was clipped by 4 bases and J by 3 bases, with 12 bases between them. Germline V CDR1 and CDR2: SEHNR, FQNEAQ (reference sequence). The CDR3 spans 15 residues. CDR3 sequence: CASSSRGAANEKLFF. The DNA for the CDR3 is TGTGCCAGCAGCTCCCGGGGGGCGGCTAATGAAAAACTGTTTTTT.

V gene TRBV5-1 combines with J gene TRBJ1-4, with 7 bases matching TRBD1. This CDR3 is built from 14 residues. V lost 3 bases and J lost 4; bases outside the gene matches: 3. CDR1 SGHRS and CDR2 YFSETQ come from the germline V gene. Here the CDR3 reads CASSSGTVNEKLFF. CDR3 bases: TGCGCCAGCAGCTCCGGGACAGTTAATGAAAAACTGTTTTTT.

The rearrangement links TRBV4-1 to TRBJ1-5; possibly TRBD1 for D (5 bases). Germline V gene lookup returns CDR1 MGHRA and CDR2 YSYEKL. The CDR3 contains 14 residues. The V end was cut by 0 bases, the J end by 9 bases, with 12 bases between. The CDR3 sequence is CASSQEGAVGPQHF. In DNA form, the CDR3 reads TGCGCCAGCAGCCAAGAAGGGGCCGTGGGGCCCCAGCATTTT.

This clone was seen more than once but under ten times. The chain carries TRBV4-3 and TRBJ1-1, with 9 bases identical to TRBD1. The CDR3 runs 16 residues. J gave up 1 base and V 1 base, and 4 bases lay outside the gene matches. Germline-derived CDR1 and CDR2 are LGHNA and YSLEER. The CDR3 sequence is CASSQADRGGNTEAFF. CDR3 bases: TGCGCCAGCAGCCAAGCAGACAGGGGGGGGAACACTGAAGCTTTCTTT.

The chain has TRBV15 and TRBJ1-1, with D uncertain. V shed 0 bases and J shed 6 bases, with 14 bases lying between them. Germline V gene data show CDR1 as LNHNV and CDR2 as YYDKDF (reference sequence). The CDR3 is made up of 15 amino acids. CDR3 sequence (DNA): TGTGCCACCAGCAGAGATTTGACATCGTGGCCTGAAGCTTTCTTT. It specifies CATSRDLTSWPEAFF.

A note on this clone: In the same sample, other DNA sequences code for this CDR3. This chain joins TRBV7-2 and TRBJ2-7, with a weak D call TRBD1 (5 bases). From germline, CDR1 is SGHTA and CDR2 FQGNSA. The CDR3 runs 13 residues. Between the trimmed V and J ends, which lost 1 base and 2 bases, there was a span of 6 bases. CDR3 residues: CASSLEGAYEQYF. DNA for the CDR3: TGTGCCAGCAGCTTAGAAGGGGCCTACGAGCAGTACTTC.

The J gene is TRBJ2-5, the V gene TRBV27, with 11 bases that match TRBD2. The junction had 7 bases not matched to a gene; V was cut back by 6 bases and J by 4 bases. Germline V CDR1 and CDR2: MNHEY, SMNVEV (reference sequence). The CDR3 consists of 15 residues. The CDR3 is CASRSLAGVLETQYF. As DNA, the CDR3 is TGTGCCAGCAGGTCACTAGCGGGGGTCCTAGAGACCCAGTACTTC.

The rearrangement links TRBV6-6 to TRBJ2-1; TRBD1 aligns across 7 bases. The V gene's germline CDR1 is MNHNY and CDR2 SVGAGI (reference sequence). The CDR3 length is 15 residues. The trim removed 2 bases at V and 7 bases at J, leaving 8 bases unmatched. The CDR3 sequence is CASSYRVGGRNEQFF. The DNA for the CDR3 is TGTGCCAGCAGTTACAGGGTAGGGGGCAGGAATGAGCAGTTCTTC.

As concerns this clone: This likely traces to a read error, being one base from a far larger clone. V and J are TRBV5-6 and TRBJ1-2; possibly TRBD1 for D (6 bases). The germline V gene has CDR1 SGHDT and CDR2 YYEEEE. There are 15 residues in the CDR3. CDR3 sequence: CASSFRGRGNYGYPF. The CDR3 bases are TGTGCCAGCAGCTTTAGGGGCAGGGGTAACTATGGCTACCCCTTC.

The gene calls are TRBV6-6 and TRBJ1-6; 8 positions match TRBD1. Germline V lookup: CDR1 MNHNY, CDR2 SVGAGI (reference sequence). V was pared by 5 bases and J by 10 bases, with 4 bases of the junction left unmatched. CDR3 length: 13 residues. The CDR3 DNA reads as TGTGCCAGCAGTCAGGGGGCGAGCTCACCCCTCCACTTT. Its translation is CASSQGASSPLHF.

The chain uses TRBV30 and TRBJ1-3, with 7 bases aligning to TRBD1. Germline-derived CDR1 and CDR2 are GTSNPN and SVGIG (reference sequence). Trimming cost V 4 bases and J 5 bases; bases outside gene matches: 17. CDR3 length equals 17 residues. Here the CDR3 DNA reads TGTGCCTGGACGTCGGAGAATTATCCGGGACAGCGAAACACCATATATTTT. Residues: CAWTSENYPGQRNTIYF.

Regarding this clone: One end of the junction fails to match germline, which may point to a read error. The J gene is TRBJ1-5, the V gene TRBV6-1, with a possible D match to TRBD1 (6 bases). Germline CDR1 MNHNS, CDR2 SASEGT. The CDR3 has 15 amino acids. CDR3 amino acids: CASSDGQSKDQPQNF. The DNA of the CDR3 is TGTGCCAGCAGTGATGGACAGAGTAAGGATCAGCCCCAGAATTTT.

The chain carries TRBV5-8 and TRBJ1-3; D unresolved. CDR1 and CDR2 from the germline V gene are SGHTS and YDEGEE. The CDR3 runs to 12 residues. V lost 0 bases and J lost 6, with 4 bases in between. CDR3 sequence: CASSLVANTIYF. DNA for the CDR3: TGTGCCAGCAGCTTGGTAGCAAACACCATATATTTT.

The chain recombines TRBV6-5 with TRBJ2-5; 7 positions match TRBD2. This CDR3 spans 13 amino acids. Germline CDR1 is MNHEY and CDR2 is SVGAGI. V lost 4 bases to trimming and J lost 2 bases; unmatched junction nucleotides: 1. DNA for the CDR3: TGTGCCAGCAGTTGGGGGGGGCAAGAGACCCAGTACTTC. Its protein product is CASSWGGQETQYF.

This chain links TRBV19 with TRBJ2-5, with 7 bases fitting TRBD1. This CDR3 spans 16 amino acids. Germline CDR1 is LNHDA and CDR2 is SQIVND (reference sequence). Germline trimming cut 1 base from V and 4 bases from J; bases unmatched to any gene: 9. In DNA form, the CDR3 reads TGTGCCAGTAGTATAGCAGAAGGGGGCCTTAGAGAGACCCAGTACTTC. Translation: CASSIAEGGLRETQYF.

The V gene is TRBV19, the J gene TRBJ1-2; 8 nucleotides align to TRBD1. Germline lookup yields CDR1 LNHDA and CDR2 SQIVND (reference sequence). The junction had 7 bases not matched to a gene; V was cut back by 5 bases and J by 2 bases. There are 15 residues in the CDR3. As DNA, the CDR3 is TGTGCCAGTAGTGACCAGACAGGGGCAAACTATGGCTACACCTTC. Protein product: CASSDQTGANYGYTF. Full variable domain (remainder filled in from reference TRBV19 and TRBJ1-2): DGGITQSPKYLFRKEGQNVTLSCEQNLNHDAMYWYRQDPGQGLRLIYYSQIVNDFQKGDIAEGYSVSREKKESFPLTVTSAQKNPTAFYLCASSDQTGANYGYTFGSGTRLTVV.

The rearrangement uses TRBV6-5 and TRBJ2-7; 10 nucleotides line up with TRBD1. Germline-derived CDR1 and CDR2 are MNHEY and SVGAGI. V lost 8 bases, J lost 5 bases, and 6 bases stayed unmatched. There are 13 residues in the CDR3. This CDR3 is CASLRQGANEQYF. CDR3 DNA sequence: TGTGCCAGCCTTCGACAGGGGGCGAACGAGCAGTACTTC.

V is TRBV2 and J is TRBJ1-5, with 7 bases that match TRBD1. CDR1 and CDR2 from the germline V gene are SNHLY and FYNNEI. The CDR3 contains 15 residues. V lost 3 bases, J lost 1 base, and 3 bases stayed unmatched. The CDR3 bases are TGTGCCAGCAGTGATCCCAGGGGGAGCAATCAGCCCCAGCATTTT. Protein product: CASSDPRGSNQPQHF.

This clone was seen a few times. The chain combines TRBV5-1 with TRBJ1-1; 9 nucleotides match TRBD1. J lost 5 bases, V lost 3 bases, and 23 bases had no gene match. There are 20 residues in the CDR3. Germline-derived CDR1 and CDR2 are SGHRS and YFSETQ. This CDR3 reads CASSSSRARGQGSPGTEAFF. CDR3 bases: TGCGCCAGCAGCTCCTCTAGGGCTCGGGGACAGGGATCTCCGGGGACTGAAGCTTTCTTT.